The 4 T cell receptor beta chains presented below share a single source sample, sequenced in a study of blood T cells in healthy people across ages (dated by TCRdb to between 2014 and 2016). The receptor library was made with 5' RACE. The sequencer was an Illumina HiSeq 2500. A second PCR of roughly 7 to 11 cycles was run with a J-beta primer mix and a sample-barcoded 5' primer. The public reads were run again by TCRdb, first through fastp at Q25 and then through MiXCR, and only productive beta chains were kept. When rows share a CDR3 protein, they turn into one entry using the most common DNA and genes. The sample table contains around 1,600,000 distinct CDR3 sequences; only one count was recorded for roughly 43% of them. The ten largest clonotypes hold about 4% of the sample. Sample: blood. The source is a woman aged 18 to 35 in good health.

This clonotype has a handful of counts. The CDR3 spells CSVGDRGRNEKLFF. The CDR3, as DNA: TGCAGCGTTGGGGACAGGGGGCGGAATGAAAAACTGTTTTTT. The J gene is TRBJ1-4, the V gene TRBV29-1; 12 bases map to TRBD1. J gave up 5 bases and V 4 bases, and 2 bases lay outside the gene matches. Germline CDR1 and CDR2: SQVTM and ANQGSEA. The length of the CDR3 is 14 residues. Full variable domain (rest looked up from reference TRBV29-1 and TRBJ1-4): SAVISQKPSRDICQRGTSLTIQCQVDSQVTMMFWYRQQPGQSLTLIATANQGSEATYESGFVIDKFPISRPNLTFSTLTVSNMSPEDSSIYLCSVGDRGRNEKLFFGSGTQLSVL.

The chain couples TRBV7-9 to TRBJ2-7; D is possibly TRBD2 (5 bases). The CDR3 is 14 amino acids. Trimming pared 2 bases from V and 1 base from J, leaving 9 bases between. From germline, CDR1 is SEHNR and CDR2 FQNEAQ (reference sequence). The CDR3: CASSLNPGSYEQYF. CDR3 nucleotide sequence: TGTGCCAGCAGCTTAAATCCGGGGTCCTACGAGCAGTACTTC.

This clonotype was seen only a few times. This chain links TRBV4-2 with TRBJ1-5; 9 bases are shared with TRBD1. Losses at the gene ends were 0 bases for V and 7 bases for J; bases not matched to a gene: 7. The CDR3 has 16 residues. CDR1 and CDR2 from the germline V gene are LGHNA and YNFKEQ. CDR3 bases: TGTGCCAGCAGCCAAGAATTGGGACAGGGAATCCAGCCCCAGCATTTT. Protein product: CASSQELGQGIQPQHF.

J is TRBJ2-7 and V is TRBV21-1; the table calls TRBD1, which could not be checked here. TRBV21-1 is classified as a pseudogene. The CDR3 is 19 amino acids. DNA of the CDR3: TGTGCCAGCAGCAATAATCGACAGGGGCGAGAGAGGGGTTCCTACGAGCAGTACTTC. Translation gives CASSNNRQGRERGSYEQYF.